The source of this T cell receptor (beta chain) is a study of identifying expanded T cells in peripheral blood. Findings of the study overall: Approximately two-week clone count variance significantly increased as total template count grew. Approximately 1.1 clones differed between technical replicates, versus roughly 17 and 20 over time.

Healthy donors had no documented immune events, such as infections, while sampled. CDR3 length: 13 amino acids. Germline V CDR1 and CDR2: MNHNS, SASEGT. Generated by immunoSEQ multiplex PCR, the TCRdb table keeps only in-frame clones and is missing some. Among approximately 56,000 clones listed, roughly 82% were seen once. As for this clone: Its antigen remains unknown. The junction and the germline gene differ at one end; a read error may be behind it.

The sequence was collected from a person between 18 and 70 years old in good health. The genes are TRBV6-1 and TRBJ2-6; D gene ambiguous. The specimen was blood. The CDR3 is CASKTSAANVLTF. CDR3 coding DNA: TGTGCCAGCAAGACTTCTGCGGCCAACGTCCTGACTTTC.